These 14 T cell receptor beta chains were sequenced from one sample in a study of OX40 agonist ivuxolimab in advanced cancers. Using immunoSEQ multiplex PCR, the repertoire was profiled, and TCRdb retains in-frame clones only, with some absent. Of under 70,000 clones in the sample, roughly 84% were seen once. Specimen: CD4+ or CD8+ T cells sorted from blood, collected in a trial of the OX40 agonist ivuxolimab. These receptors were taken from an adult with an advanced solid tumor such as melanoma, head and neck, liver or kidney cancer.

This chain connects TRBV2 to TRBJ2-5, with D possibly matching TRBD1 (5 bases). The CDR3 extends over 13 amino acids. Germline V gene sequence: CDR1 SNHLY, CDR2 FYNNEI. Trimming left V 6 bases short and J 2 bases short, with 10 bases between. The CDR3 here is CASRRGRQETQYF. The CDR3 nucleotides are TGTGCCAGCAGAAGGGGCCGTCAAGAGACCCAGTACTTC.

The J gene is TRBJ2-6, the V gene TRBV19; 9 bases agree with TRBD1. The germline V gene has CDR1 LNHDA and CDR2 SQIVND (reference sequence). Trimming at V came to 3 bases and at J to 2 bases, leaving 8 bases not matched to a gene. There are 18 residues in the CDR3. The CDR3 nucleotides read TGTGCCAGTAGTATTTCGGGGACAGGGTTCCCTGGGGCCAACGTCCTGACTTTC. This encodes CASSISGTGFPGANVLTF.

The table lists this clone with a count of one. The chain recombines TRBV12-5 with TRBJ1-2; 9 bases fit TRBD1. After removal of 1 base from V and 5 bases from J, the junction contained 5 bases not matched to a gene. The CDR3 runs to 15 residues. CDR1 and CDR2 from the germline V gene are LGHNT and FRNRAP. The CDR3 protein is CASGLAGQGSYGYTF. The CDR3 nucleotides read TGTGCTAGTGGTTTGGCGGGACAGGGATCTTATGGCTACACCTTC.

The chain combines TRBV2 with TRBJ1-4; D is perhaps TRBD1 (6 bases). Germline values: CDR1 SNHLY, CDR2 FYNNEI. The ends were cut back, 10 bases at V and 3 bases at J, with 12 bases in the middle. The CDR3 extends over 13 amino acids. The CDR3: CATSRGSNEKLFF. DNA of the CDR3: TGTGCCACCTCGAGGGGGTCTAATGAAAAACTGTTTTTT.

This clone was recorded a few times. The V gene is TRBV6-1, the J gene TRBJ1-3; D is possibly TRBD1 (5 bases). Per the germline V gene, CDR1 is MNHNS and CDR2 is SASEGT. The CDR3 length is 15 residues. V lost 2 bases, J lost 2 bases, and 10 bases lay in between. CDR3 in amino acids: CASSEWGETGNTIYF. The CDR3 DNA follows: TGTGCCAGCAGTGAATGGGGGGAAACTGGAAACACCATATATTTT.

DNA of the CDR3: TGTGCCAGCAGCGTCCGGGACAGGGGGATGGGGCAAGAGACCCAGTACTTC. Translating it yields CASSVRDRGMGQETQYF. The chain couples TRBV9 to TRBJ2-5; 11 nucleotides match TRBD1. CDR1 and CDR2 (germline): SGDLS, YYNGEE. J gave up 2 bases and V 2 bases, and 8 bases lay outside the gene matches. The CDR3 runs 17 residues.

This chain links TRBV7-8 with TRBJ2-5, with D unresolved. The assigned J gene may be wrong: the sequence end matches TRBJ2-7 better. Germline V lookup: CDR1 SGHVS, CDR2 FQNEAQ. The length of the CDR3 is 17 residues. CDR3 sequence reads: CASSLYHEAAYPYEQYF. The CDR3, as DNA: TGTGCCAGCAGCTTATATCATGAGGCGGCTTACCCCTACGAGCAGTACTTC.

For the CDR3, the DNA is TGTGCCAGCAGCTTAACAGGGAGAGCGAACACCATATATTTT. This translates into CASSLTGRANTIYF. The rearrangement links TRBV7-2 to TRBJ1-3, with D perhaps matching TRBD1 (6 bases). The V and J ends lost 2 bases and 7 bases respectively, with 12 bases between them. The CDR3 has 14 residues. CDR1 is SGHTA and CDR2 is FQGNSA in the germline V gene.

The chain has TRBV6-1 and TRBJ2-5; D is ambiguous. Trimming took 7 bases from V and 1 from J, leaving 10 bases between them. There are 13 residues in the CDR3. Germline loops: CDR1 MNHNS, CDR2 SASEGT. For the CDR3, the DNA is TGTGCCAGCATCTGGGGAAGCCAAGAGACCCAGTACTTC. This encodes CASIWGSQETQYF.

This chain connects TRBV27 to TRBJ1-3; possibly TRBD1 for D (5 bases). Germline CDR1 MNHEY, CDR2 SMNVEV (reference sequence). The CDR3 spans 16 residues. V was shortened by 3 bases and J by 0 bases, with 12 bases between the two germline ends. The CDR3 is CASSLNRQSSGNTIYF. CDR3 coding DNA: TGTGCCAGCAGTTTGAACAGGCAGAGCTCTGGAAACACCATATATTTT.

The chain combines TRBV6-6 with TRBJ2-5; D possibly corresponds to TRBD2 (5 bases). This CDR3 contains 14 residues. Trimming took off 5 bases at V and 7 bases at J, with 17 bases between the two ends. The V gene's germline CDR1 is MNHNY and CDR2 SVGAGI (reference sequence). The CDR3 DNA reads TGTGCCAGCAGTCCCGGACTGGGCTCGGGGACCCAGTACTTC. It is translated as CASSPGLGSGTQYF.

The chain carries TRBV6-6 and TRBJ1-1; possibly TRBD1 for D (5 bases). This CDR3 contains 15 residues. The V gene's germline CDR1 is MNHNY and CDR2 SVGAGI (reference sequence). The V end lost 6 bases, the J end lost 1 base, and 15 bases lay between the germline ends. CDR3 nucleotides: TGTGCCAGCAGCCCCGAGGGGAGAGGGAACACTGAAGCTTTCTTT. Amino acids: CASSPEGRGNTEAFF.

The rearrangement joins TRBV11-2 to TRBJ1-1; no firm D call. V lost 5 bases and J 3 bases, leaving 10 bases between the germline ends. CDR1 and CDR2 from the germline V gene are SGHAT and FQNNGV. The CDR3 has 13 residues. This CDR3 reads CASSHRVDTEAFF. The CDR3 DNA reads as TGTGCCAGCAGCCATAGGGTGGACACTGAAGCTTTCTTT.

V is TRBV10-1 and J is TRBJ1-4; 8 bases are shared with TRBD1. CDR1 and CDR2 (germline): WNHNN, SYGVQD (reference sequence). The ends lost 2 bases at V and 7 bases at J; junction bases unmatched: 9. The CDR3 has 16 residues. CDR3 amino acids: CASSEISWTGCEKLFF. In DNA form, the CDR3 reads TGCGCCAGCAGTGAGATTTCTTGGACAGGGTGTGAAAAACTGTTTTTT.